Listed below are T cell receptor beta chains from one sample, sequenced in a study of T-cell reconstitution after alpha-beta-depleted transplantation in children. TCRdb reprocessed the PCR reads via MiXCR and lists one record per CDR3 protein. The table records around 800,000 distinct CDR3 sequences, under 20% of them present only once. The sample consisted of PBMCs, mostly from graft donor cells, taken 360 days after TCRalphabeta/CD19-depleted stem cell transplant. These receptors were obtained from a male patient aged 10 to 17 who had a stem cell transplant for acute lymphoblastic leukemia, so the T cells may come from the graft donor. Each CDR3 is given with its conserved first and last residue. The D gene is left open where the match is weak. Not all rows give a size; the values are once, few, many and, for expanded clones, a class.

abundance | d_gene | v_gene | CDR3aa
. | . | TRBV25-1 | CASSELNRDSYEQYF
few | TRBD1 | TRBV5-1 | CASSFAGQEVSYEQYF
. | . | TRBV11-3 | CASSLEVSGTQYF
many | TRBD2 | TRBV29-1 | CSVVGGASGETQYF
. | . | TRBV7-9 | CASSPQGRGSPSEQYF
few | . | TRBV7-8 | CASSLSRINQPQHF
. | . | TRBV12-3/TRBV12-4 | CASSFAGGRRTDTQYF
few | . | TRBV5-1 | CASSDGQDYGYTF
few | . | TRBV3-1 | CASSQERGGQPQHF
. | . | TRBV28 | CASTPPGGTGELFF
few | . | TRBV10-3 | CAISIKGDQPQHF
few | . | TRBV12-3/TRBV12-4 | CASSPWGSNTGELFF
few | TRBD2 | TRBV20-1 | CSATPSGRLLPFNNEQFF
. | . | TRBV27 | CASRDYSNYGYTF
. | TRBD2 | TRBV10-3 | CAISESASGRKETQYF
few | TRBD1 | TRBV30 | CAWRDRPNEQFF
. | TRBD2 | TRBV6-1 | CASNRAGAPYEQYF
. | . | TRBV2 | CASRPLVGGTEAFF
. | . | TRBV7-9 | CASSLATEFLNTEAFF
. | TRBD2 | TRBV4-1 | CASSQDGWGGLADNNEQFF
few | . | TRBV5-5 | CASSPSENTGELFF
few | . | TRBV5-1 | CASRRVGQETQYF
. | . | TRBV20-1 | CSARAQTAIYTDTQYF
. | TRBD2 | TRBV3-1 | CASSQEGTSGSINEQFF
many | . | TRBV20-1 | CSARAVPGEGNTEAFF
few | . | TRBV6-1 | CASSPQDSSYNEQFF
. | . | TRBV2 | CASSEKSGPWRLSYNEQFF
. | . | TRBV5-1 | CASSLNPGESYEQYF
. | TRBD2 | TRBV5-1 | CASSLWAGRLAEPIPYEQYF
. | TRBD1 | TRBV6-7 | CASSEGQKVRPLGQFF
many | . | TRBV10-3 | CAISESGELFF
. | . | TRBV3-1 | CASSHLWRPQGSTQYF
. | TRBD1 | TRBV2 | CASRADRVGGEQYF
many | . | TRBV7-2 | CASSPQGGQPQHF
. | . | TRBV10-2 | CASREGGGPVNIQYF
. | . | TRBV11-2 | CASSFSPGVGETQYF
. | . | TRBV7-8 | CAGGGTAGTEAFF
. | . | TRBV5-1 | CASSPRTGSPETQYF
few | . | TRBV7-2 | CASSGPRGSYEQYF
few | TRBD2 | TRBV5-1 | CASSSTSGNYNEQFF
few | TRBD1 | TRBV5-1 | CASSETGVANEQF
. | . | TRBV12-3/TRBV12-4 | CALVMEGNTIYF
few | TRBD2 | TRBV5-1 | CASSLVLAGYEQYF
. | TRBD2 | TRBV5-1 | CASSLHGLAGGPPSYNEQFF
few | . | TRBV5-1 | CASSLARVMDSTDTQYF
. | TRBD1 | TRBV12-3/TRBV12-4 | CASSPDRGRSYNEQFF
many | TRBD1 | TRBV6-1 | CASSGTGGRPLHF
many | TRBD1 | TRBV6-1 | CATAGDSHFYEQYF
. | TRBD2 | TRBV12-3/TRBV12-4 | CACCFRASGSKLTGELFF
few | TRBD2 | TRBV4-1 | CASSHLPLAGVGNEQFF
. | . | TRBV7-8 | CASSLARAGLAKNIQYF
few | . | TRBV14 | CASSQGSWGFHVLTF